The clone carrying this TCR beta chain has more than one count but fewer than ten. Its specificity is not known. These data come from a study of shared clonotypes between healthy human individuals. Study findings and constraints: Clonotypes which were not shared had lower generation probabilities than clonotypes that all four donors shared.

V lost 5 bases and J lost 3, with 14 bases in between. Germline V lookup: CDR1 SEHNR, CDR2 FQNEAQ (reference sequence). The CDR3 sequence is 15 residues long. Data came from immunoSEQ multiplex PCR; TCRdb stores just in-frame clones and leaves some out. Of approximately 2,000,000 clones listed, less than 95% were seen once; the top ten hold approximately 0.4%. The source material was naive CD4+ T cells from PBMCs. Specified subset: CD45RA+ positively selected. This chain uses TRBV7-9 with TRBJ2-1; D remains unclear. This receptor was obtained from a man younger than 35 in good health. Some clones in this sample may be carry-over from other donors' samples. CDR3 nucleotides: TGTGCCAGCAGCCACGGGCCCCGGAGCTACAATGAGCAGTTCTTC. Protein: CASSHGPRSYNEQFF.